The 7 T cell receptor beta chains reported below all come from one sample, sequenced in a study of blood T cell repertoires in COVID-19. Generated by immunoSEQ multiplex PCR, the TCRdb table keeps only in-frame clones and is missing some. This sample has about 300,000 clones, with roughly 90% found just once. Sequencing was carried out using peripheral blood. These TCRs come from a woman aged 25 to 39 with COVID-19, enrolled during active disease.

The CDR3 sequence is CASSYDRRVDQPQHF. DNA for the CDR3: TGTGCCAGCAGTTACGACCGGAGGGTGGATCAGCCCCAGCATTTT. V usage is TRBV6-2 or TRBV6-3 and J usage is TRBJ1-5; no clear D. The length of the CDR3 is 15 residues. V lost 2 bases and J 5 bases, leaving 13 bases between the germline ends. The germline CDR1 and CDR2 sequences are MNHEY and SVGEGT.

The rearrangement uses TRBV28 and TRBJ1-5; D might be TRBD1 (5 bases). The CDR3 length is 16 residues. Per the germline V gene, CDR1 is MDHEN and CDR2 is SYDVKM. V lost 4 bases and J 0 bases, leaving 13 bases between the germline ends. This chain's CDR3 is CASSSPTGYSNQPQHF. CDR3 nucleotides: TGTGCCAGCAGTTCACCCACAGGATATAGCAATCAGCCCCAGCATTTT.

CDR3 protein: CASSQGLFGQYF. The CDR3 DNA is TGTGCCAGCAGTCAAGGACTGTTTGGGCAGTACTTC. The rearrangement links TRBV28 to TRBJ2-7; possibly TRBD2 for D (5 bases). Germline CDR1 MDHEN, CDR2 SYDVKM. Trimming removed 5 bases from V and 9 bases from J, with 14 bases in between. This CDR3 has 12 residues.

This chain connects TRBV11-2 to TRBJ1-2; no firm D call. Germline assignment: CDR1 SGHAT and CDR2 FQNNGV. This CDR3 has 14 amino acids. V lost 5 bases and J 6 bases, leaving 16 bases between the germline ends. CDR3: CASSIGVAGDGYTF. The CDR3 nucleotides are TGTGCCAGCAGCATCGGGGTGGCAGGAGATGGCTACACCTTC.

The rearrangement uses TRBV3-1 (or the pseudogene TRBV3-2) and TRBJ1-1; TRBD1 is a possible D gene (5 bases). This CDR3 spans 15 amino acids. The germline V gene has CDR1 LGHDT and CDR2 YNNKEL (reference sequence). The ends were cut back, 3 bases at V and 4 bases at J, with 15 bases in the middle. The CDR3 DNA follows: TGTGCCAGCAGCCAGATTGGTACAGGAGTCACTGAAGCTTTCTTT. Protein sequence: CASSQIGTGVTEAFF.

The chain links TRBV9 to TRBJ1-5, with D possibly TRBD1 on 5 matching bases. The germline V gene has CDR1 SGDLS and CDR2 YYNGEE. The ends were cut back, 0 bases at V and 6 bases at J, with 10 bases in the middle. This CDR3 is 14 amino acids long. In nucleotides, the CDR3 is TGTGCCAGCAGCGTAGGGGGCTTTGGTCAGCCCCAGCATTTT. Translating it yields CASSVGGFGQPQHF. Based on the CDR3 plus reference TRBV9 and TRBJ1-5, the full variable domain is DSGVTQTPKHLITATGQRVTLRCSPRSGDLSVYWYQQSLDQGLQFLIQYYNGEERAKGNILERFSAQQFPDLHSELNLSSLELGDSALYFCASSVGGFGQPQHFGDGTRLSIL.

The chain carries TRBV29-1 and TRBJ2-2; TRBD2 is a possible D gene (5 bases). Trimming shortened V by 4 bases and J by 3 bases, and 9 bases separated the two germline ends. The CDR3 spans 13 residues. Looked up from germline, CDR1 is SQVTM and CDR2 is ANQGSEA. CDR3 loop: CSVGAGDTGELFF. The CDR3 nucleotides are TGCAGCGTTGGTGCGGGTGACACCGGGGAGCTGTTTTTT.